This entry features one T cell receptor beta chain sequence. Survey-level TCR beta sequencing used the immunoSEQ assay. Produced via immunoSEQ multiplex PCR; TCRdb's table is partial and in-frame only. This table has around 49,000 clones, approximately 93% appearing once. The TCR originated in a man aged 35 to 55 with rheumatoid arthritis. The sample taken for sequencing was PBMCs.

The CDR3 is CASSPGDPGWGVSGNTIYF. The CDR3 nucleotides read TGTGCCAGCAGCCCAGGGGACCCAGGGTGGGGGGTCTCTGGAAACACCATATATTTT. The chain employs TRBV7-8 and TRBJ1-3, with D possibly matching TRBD1 (6 bases). Germline CDR1 SGHVS, CDR2 FQNEAQ. The CDR3 runs to 19 residues. V was shortened by 5 bases and J by 0 bases, with 23 bases between the two germline ends.